These 26 T cell receptor beta chains were all obtained from the same sample, sequenced in a study of human T cells and chemical hapten exposure. Time point denoted: pre-sensitization, week 0. Treatment specified: therapeutic diphenylcyclopropenone sensitization with weekly scalp DPC. TCRdb analysed the RACE reads with MiXCR anew, one entry per CDR3 protein. The sample lists under 50,000 distinct CDR3 sequences, 7.5% to 8% seen once, with 1% to 1.5% in the top ten. The sample in question was whole blood, obtained in connection with sensitization to the hapten diphenylcyclopropenone (DPC). The receptors derive from a woman in her forties or fifties with alopecia areata. Some clones in this sample may be carry-over from other donors' samples.

This clonotype was seen more than once but under ten times. The rearrangement uses TRBV24-1 and TRBJ2-3; the D is unclear. This CDR3 spans 12 amino acids. The V gene's germline CDR1 is KGHDR and CDR2 SFDVKD. V lost 5 bases, J lost 3 bases, and 5 bases lay in between. This chain's CDR3 is CATSGQTDTQYF. In DNA form, the CDR3 reads TGTGCCACCAGTGGCCAGACAGATACGCAGTATTTT.

On this clonotype itself: At one end the junction does not follow the germline gene, possibly because of a read error. The chain uses TRBV18 and TRBJ1-5; D perhaps matches TRBD1 (6 bases). Per germline, CDR1 KGHSH and CDR2 LQKENI. The CDR3 sequence is 16 residues long. CDR3 sequence: CASPPKGHPSAAPQHF. As DNA, the CDR3 is TGTGCCAGCCCACCAAAGGGACACCCCTCCGCGGCGCCCCAGCATTTT.

This clonotype appeared many times. The chain recombines TRBV11-2 with TRBJ2-6; tentatively, D is TRBD1 (5 bases). The CDR3 is 17 amino acids. The germline gives CDR1 SGHAT, CDR2 FQNNGV. V gave up 5 bases and J gave up 2 bases, with 16 bases separating them. The CDR3 sequence is CASSRGLRGAGANVLTF. CDR3 sequence (DNA): TGTGCCAGCAGCAGGGGCCTTCGAGGAGCTGGGGCCAACGTCCTGACTTTC.

This clonotype showed up just a few times. The CDR3 DNA reads as TGTGCCTGTACAGGGGGCCCCGCGAGCTCCTATAATTCACCCCTCCACTTT. Protein: CACTGGPASSYNSPLHF. This chain links TRBV30 with TRBJ1-6, with TRBD1 matching over 9 bases. Germline V lookup: CDR1 GTSNPN, CDR2 SVGIG (reference sequence). The CDR3 is 17 amino acids. After removal of 6 bases from V and 0 bases from J, the junction contained 9 bases not matched to a gene.

Many counts were recorded for this clonotype. The rearrangement uses TRBV29-1 and TRBJ1-2, with D hard to call. The germline V gene encodes CDR1 SQVTM and CDR2 ANQGSEA. V was cut by 2 bases and J by 6 bases, with 25 bases left in between. The CDR3 covers 17 residues. CDR3 loop: CSVERVHGPPGRNGYTF. Here the CDR3 DNA reads TGCAGCGTTGAAAGGGTGCACGGTCCCCCAGGCAGGAATGGCTACACCTTC.

The sample holds many counts of this clonotype. The rearrangement uses TRBV6-4 and TRBJ2-2; the match to TRBD1 covers 7 bases. The V gene's germline CDR1 is MRHNA and CDR2 SNTAGT. CDR3 length equals 17 residues. Unmatched junction bases numbered 11, after V lost 7 bases and J lost 0 bases. CDR3 residues: CASTPTGSFANTGELFF. In DNA, the CDR3 is TGTGCCAGCACTCCGACAGGGAGCTTCGCGAACACCGGGGAGCTGTTTTTT.

This clonotype was observed at least ten times. This chain links TRBV30 with TRBJ1-5; 9 bases are a match to TRBD1. Germline V gene sequence: CDR1 GTSNPN, CDR2 SVGIG (reference sequence). After removal of 3 bases from V and 4 bases from J, the junction contained 7 bases not matched to a gene. This CDR3 has 15 residues. CDR3 in amino acids: CAWSKDRGGNQPQHF. The CDR3 DNA sequence: TGTGCCTGGAGCAAGGACAGGGGAGGGAATCAGCCCCAGCATTTT.

In the case of this clonotype: It may be a read error: a sequence one base away is much more abundant. The gene calls are TRBV11-2 and TRBJ2-4; TRBD1 matches 8 bases. CDR3 length equals 13 residues. In germline, CDR1 is SGHAT, CDR2 FQNNGV. For the CDR3, the DNA is TGTGCCAGCAGCCCGGGACAGGTGAACATTCAGAACTTC. It encodes CASSPGQVNIQNF.

The chain recombines TRBV3-1 with TRBJ1-1; D is unclear. Trimming cost V 3 bases and J 1 base, with 6 bases left between them. CDR3 length: 13 amino acids. Per the germline V gene, CDR1 is LGHDT and CDR2 is YNNKEL (reference sequence). The CDR3 DNA reads TGTGCCAGCAGCCAGGCGCGGAACACTGAAGCTTTCTTT. This sequence encodes CASSQARNTEAFF.

Many counts were recorded for this clonotype. CDR3 nucleotide sequence: TGTGCCACATCCCGGGACAGGGGGATCACAGATACGCAGTATTTT. Its protein is CATSRDRGITDTQYF. The chain links TRBV6-1 to TRBJ2-3, with 11 bases fitting TRBD1. This CDR3 region has 15 residues. Germline V gene sequence: CDR1 MNHNS, CDR2 SASEGT. The V and J ends lost 10 bases and 2 bases, in that order; junction bases with no gene match: 8.

This clonotype was found many times. The CDR3 coding sequence is TGTGCCTCCGCCCCACAGGGGTGGAGAACTGAAGCTTTCTTT. Protein: CASAPQGWRTEAFF. The chain joins TRBV9 to TRBJ1-1; 7 bases line up with TRBD1. CDR1 is SGDLS and CDR2 is YYNGEE in the germline V gene. This CDR3 has 14 residues. J was trimmed by 5 bases and V by 10 bases; bases with no gene match: 14.

V and J are TRBV29-1 and TRBJ2-1, with D possibly being TRBD2 (6 bases). The CDR3 is 16 residues long. Trimming took off 0 bases at V and 3 bases at J, with 15 bases between the two ends. Germline CDR1 SQVTM, CDR2 ANQGSEA. Here the CDR3 DNA reads TGCAGCGTTGAAGAACCTCGGGAGCTCGGCTACAATGAGCAGTTCTTC. It encodes CSVEEPRELGYNEQFF.

This clonotype appeared many times. The rearrangement uses TRBV19 and TRBJ2-4, with 8 bases aligning to TRBD2. Losses at the gene ends were 7 bases for V and 4 bases for J; bases not matched to a gene: 12. This CDR3 has 16 amino acids. CDR1 and CDR2 (germline): LNHDA, SQIVND (reference sequence). The CDR3 here is CASTRSGQREKNIQYF. The CDR3, as DNA: TGTGCCAGTACCCGATCCGGTCAGCGGGAGAAAAACATTCAGTACTTC.

This clonotype has a count of ten or more. The chain's CDR3 is CASSFRASGRVAKNIQYF. DNA of the CDR3: TGTGCCAGCAGCTTCAGAGCTAGCGGGAGAGTAGCCAAAAACATTCAGTACTTC. V and J are TRBV11-3 and TRBJ2-4; TRBD2 aligns across 10 bases. Germline V gives CDR1 SGHNT, CDR2 YENEEA. CDR3 size: 18 residues. The V gene end was trimmed by 3 bases and the J gene end by 0 bases; junction bases not matched to a gene: 8.

This clonotype was seen ten or more times. The rearrangement uses TRBV19 and TRBJ2-7; D gene unclear. V was pared by 6 bases and J by 2 bases, with 11 bases between. Germline V gene lookup returns CDR1 LNHDA and CDR2 SQIVND (reference sequence). The CDR3 runs to 13 residues. In DNA, the CDR3 is TGTGCCAGTAGGCAGGTGGGGACCTACGAGCAGTACTTC. Translation gives CASRQVGTYEQYF.

This chain uses TRBV4-2 with TRBJ2-6, with D uncertain. Germline V CDR1 and CDR2: LGHNA, YNFKEQ. Trimming removed 0 bases from V and 0 bases from J, with 9 bases in between. This CDR3 has 17 amino acids. The CDR3 loop reads CASSQDLVNSGANVLTF. CDR3 DNA: TGTGCCAGCAGCCAAGATCTAGTAAACTCTGGGGCCAACGTCCTGACTTTC.

This clonotype was recorded many times. The chain joins TRBV18 to TRBJ2-2; D is possibly TRBD1 (6 bases). Germline lookup yields CDR1 KGHSH and CDR2 LQKENI. Trimming took off 4 bases at V and 0 bases at J, with 12 bases between the two ends. CDR3 length equals 16 residues. The CDR3 nucleotides are TGTGCCAGCTCACGGCAGGGGACCGCGAACACCGGGGAGCTGTTTTTT. Amino acid sequence: CASSRQGTANTGELFF.

This clonotype was observed many times. The chain recombines TRBV7-8 with TRBJ1-1; D remains ambiguous. Germline CDR1 reads SGHVS; CDR2 reads FQNEAQ. The V and J ends lost 5 bases and 1 base respectively, with 8 bases between them. The CDR3 is made up of 13 amino acids. CDR3 nucleotides: TGTGCCAGCAGCCGAGATTGGAACACTGAAGCTTTCTTT. This codes for CASSRDWNTEAFF.

There are many counts of this clonotype. The chain has TRBV6-2 or TRBV6-3 and TRBJ1-5, with D unclear. This CDR3 contains 14 residues. Germline CDR1 MNHEY, CDR2 SVGEGT. V lost 8 bases, J lost 0 bases, and 11 bases lay in between. The DNA for the CDR3 is TGTGCCAGCGGACGGGGAGTTAGCAATCAGCCCCAGCATTTT. This sequence encodes CASGRGVSNQPQHF.

This clonotype was seen ten or more times. The rearrangement uses TRBV20-1 and TRBJ2-5; 10 bases are shared with TRBD2. CDR1 is DFQATT and CDR2 is SNEGSKA in the germline V gene (reference sequence). This CDR3 region has 20 residues. With V trimmed by 6 bases and J by 5 bases, 27 bases remained unmatched. This chain's CDR3 is CSAATPRASGSEFYGETQYF. DNA for the CDR3: TGCAGTGCCGCTACACCGCGGGCTAGCGGGAGTGAATTCTACGGGGAGACCCAGTACTTC.

This clonotype was seen ten or more times. This chain uses TRBV9 with TRBJ1-5; no clear D. Trimming left V 0 bases short and J 3 bases short, with 10 bases between. CDR1 and CDR2 (germline): SGDLS, YYNGEE. The CDR3 runs 15 residues. The CDR3 DNA reads as TGTGCCAGCAGCGTAGGATCGGGTCTCAATCAGCCCCAGCATTTT. This encodes CASSVGSGLNQPQHF. The full variable domain, rest sourced from reference TRBV9 and TRBJ1-5, is DSGVTQTPKHLITATGQRVTLRCSPRSGDLSVYWYQQSLDQGLQFLIQYYNGEERAKGNILERFSAQQFPDLHSELNLSSLELGDSALYFCASSVGSGLNQPQHFGDGTRLSIL.

The genes are TRBV29-1 and TRBJ2-7, with TRBD1 matching over 7 bases. Trimming removed 6 bases from V and 0 bases from J; junction bases left unmatched: 5. The CDR3 has 13 residues. Per the germline V gene, CDR1 is SQVTM and CDR2 is ANQGSEA. Written as DNA, the CDR3 is TGCAGCGTCGAAAGGGACAGCTCCTACGAGCAGTACTTC. Protein: CSVERDSSYEQYF.

The rearrangement links TRBV6-2 or TRBV6-3 to TRBJ1-5; tentatively, D is TRBD1 (5 bases). This CDR3 has 14 residues. CDR1 and CDR2 (germline): MNHEY, SVGEGT. V was cut by 5 bases and J by 4 bases, with 12 bases left in between. The CDR3 protein is CASSPDTQNQPQHF. The CDR3 bases are TGTGCCAGCAGTCCGGACACTCAAAATCAGCCCCAGCATTTT.

This clonotype was counted many times. The V call is TRBV3-1, the J call TRBJ1-4; maybe TRBD1 (6 bases). The CDR3 extends over 14 amino acids. Germline values: CDR1 LGHDT, CDR2 YNNKEL (reference sequence). The V and J ends lost 3 bases and 8 bases respectively, with 13 bases between them. CDR3 sequence (DNA): TGTGCCAGCAGCCAGCGCAGGGGAGAGGAAAAACTGTTTTTT. The encoded protein is CASSQRRGEEKLFF.

This clonotype showed up many times. The chain couples TRBV28 to TRBJ1-6; D possibly corresponds to TRBD1 (5 bases). Trimming stripped 3 bases from V and 11 bases from J, with 17 bases between. This CDR3 is built from 15 residues. Germline V lookup: CDR1 MDHEN, CDR2 SYDVKM. CDR3 nucleotides: TGTGCCAGCAGTTTCTCGACAGTGCCTAGGGCACCCCTCCACTTT. Translated, it gives CASSFSTVPRAPLHF.

This clonotype occurred many times. This sequence joins TRBV7-3 and TRBJ2-1; tentatively, D is TRBD1 or TRBD2 (5 bases each). Trimming stripped 3 bases from V and 6 bases from J, with 18 bases between. Germline V gene lookup returns CDR1 SGHTA and CDR2 FQGTGA. This CDR3 comprises 16 residues. The CDR3: CASSFSGSGVANEQFF. The CDR3 nucleotides are TGTGCCAGCAGCTTCTCAGGGAGCGGAGTTGCCAATGAGCAGTTCTTC.